Below, one T cell receptor (beta chain) is given with its context. The antigen is undetermined. This specimen belongs to a study of monozygotic twins with cystic fibrosis. Regarding the study as a whole: Co-twins had the most similar V usage for 13 of 16 pairs, J for 8. Unrelated CF individuals shared fewer identical clonotypes than monozygotic CF twins. Median Simpson clonality of 0.0095 suggested naive T cells predominated. In this small cohort, shared CDR3 numbers showed no association with age, concordance or disease severity.

Assay used: immunoSEQ multiplex PCR; TCRdb lists only in-frame clones, some missing. Here the sample spans about 39,000 clones, around nine tenths being singletons. The receptor's source is a boy aged 2 to 10 with cystic fibrosis. Sequenced: blood.

CDR3 DNA: TGTGCCAGCAGTTACCGGGGGGGACAGGGTATTTATGGCTACACCTTC. Protein: CASSYRGGQGIYGYTF. The chain is built from TRBV6-5 and TRBJ1-2, with TRBD1 matching over 9 bases. The CDR3 extends over 16 amino acids. Trimming cost V 2 bases and J 5 bases; bases outside gene matches: 9. Germline CDR1 MNHEY, CDR2 SVGAGI.